This T cell receptor beta chain was documented in a study of shared clonotypes between healthy human individuals. Trimming removed 3 bases at V and 8 bases at J, with 7 bases between. Germline-derived CDR1 and CDR2 are DFQATT and SNEGSKA (reference sequence). The CDR3 loop spans 10 amino acids. Concerning this clone itself: Its matching antigen is unknown.

Assay execution proceeded at the deep level. Profiled with immunoSEQ multiplex PCR; TCRdb holds only in-frame clones, not every one. This table holds 950,000 to 1,100,000 clones, more than 75% found once. Study conclusions and caveats: Sample collection involved blood only; tissue repertoires are likely different.

The specimen sequenced was memory CD4+ T cells from PBMCs. Subset given: CD45RA-negative fraction. The chain carries TRBV20-1 and TRBJ1-1; D is uncertain. This TCR was sampled from a man aged 18-30 years in good health. Some clones in this sample may be carry-over from other donors' samples. The CDR3 region has the DNA TGCAGTGCTAGGGGTTTCGAAGCTTTCTTT. Encoded protein: CSARGFEAFF.